The 3 T cell receptor beta chains below all came from one sample that was sequenced in a study of blood T cells in healthy people across ages. A second PCR, run for 7 to 11 cycles, used a sample-barcoded 5' primer plus a J-beta primer mix. TCRdb re-analysed the 5' RACE reads in MiXCR, keeping a single row per CDR3 protein. The table has around 800,000 distinct CDR3 sequences, around 62% seen once. The specimen was blood. All receptors derive from a man aged 25-45 years in good health.

The chain is built from TRBV3-1 and TRBJ2-1, with no clear D. V gave up 1 base and J gave up 8 bases, with 12 bases separating them. The germline gives CDR1 LGHDT, CDR2 YNNKEL (reference sequence). This CDR3 has 14 residues. The CDR3: CASSQADRRYEQFF. For the CDR3, the DNA is TGTGCCAGCAGCCAAGCCGATCGCCGCTATGAGCAGTTCTTC.

The chain combines TRBV27 with TRBJ2-1, with D maybe TRBD2 (6 bases). V lost 2 bases to trimming and J lost 0 bases, with 20 bases between them. There are 19 residues in the CDR3. Germline V gives CDR1 MNHEY, CDR2 SMNVEV (reference sequence). This CDR3 is CASSLVQRKSGSSYNEQFF. The CDR3 coding sequence is TGTGCCAGCAGTTTAGTACAGCGCAAGTCCGGGAGCTCCTACAATGAGCAGTTCTTC.

The chain has TRBV29-1 and TRBJ1-4; D is undetermined. The CDR3 length is 12 residues. Trimming stripped 3 bases from V and 4 bases from J, with 6 bases between. The germline V gene has CDR1 SQVTM and CDR2 ANQGSEA. This CDR3 is CSVENSNEKLFF. The CDR3 nucleotides read TGCAGCGTTGAGAACAGTAATGAAAAACTGTTTTTT. The variable domain in full, with the rest retrieved from reference TRBV29-1 and TRBJ1-4, is SAVISQKPSRDICQRGTSLTIQCQVDSQVTMMFWYRQQPGQSLTLIATANQGSEATYESGFVIDKFPISRPNLTFSTLTVSNMSPEDSSIYLCSVENSNEKLFFGSGTQLSVL.